These T cell receptor beta chains were read from a single sample in a study of blood T cell repertoires in COVID-19. Clones were read by immunoSEQ multiplex PCR, and TCRdb kept only the in-frame ones, dropping some. The sample yields about 270,000 clones, roughly 85% seen once. The sequenced sample consisted of peripheral blood. The source of these receptors is a woman aged 65 to 85 with acute or convalescent COVID-19. The conserved cysteine and the conserved F or W are not part of the CDR3 here.

TRBV3-1/TRBV3-2,TRBJ1-3,ASSQATGGRSGNTIY
TRBV29-1,TRBJ2-3,SVGAGADTQY
TRBV19,TRBJ1-1,ASSISDRGRTEAF
TRBV2,TRBJ1-1,ASFGANTEAF
TRBV4-2,TRBJ2-7,ASSQAKQPTYEQY
TRBV4-2,TRBJ2-5,ASSRGISGETQY
TRBV29-1,TRBJ1-4,SVGSPSEKLF
TRBV5-1,TRBJ2-3,ASSDPGDTQY
TRBV4-1,TRBJ2-3,ASSQESFLGGRSTDTQY
TRBV21-1,TRBJ1-2,ASSKVQGAFDNYGYT
TRBV2,TRBJ1-1,ASSSVGTGYTEAF
TRBV3-1/TRBV3-2,TRBJ1-2,ASSQRDRGSGYT
TRBV7-9,TRBJ1-2,ASTQQREGYGYT
TRBV10-2,TRBJ2-7,ASSDRQPTYEQY
TRBV5-1,TRBJ1-2,ASSFSGEGGGYT
TRBV6-1,TRBJ1-4,ASSEWGKGANEKLF
TRBV19,TRBJ1-6,ASSMAGVASPLH
TRBV11-3,TRBJ1-1,ASSLGNSLNTEAF
TRBV19,TRBJ1-1,ASSIQASTEAF
TRBV19,TRBJ2-4,ASTRTSFSKNIQY